These 20 T cell receptor beta chains share one sample of origin, sequenced in a study of lymphopenia after photon versus proton radiotherapy. The method was immunoSEQ multiplex PCR; TCRdb's version includes in-frame clones alone and lacks a portion of them. The data contain more than 15,000 clones, under 95% of them seen just once; the ten biggest clones take up about 5.7%. Specimen: peripheral blood, collected from a patient treated with photon-based radiotherapy. The origin of the receptors is a man in his 60s with pancreatic cancer.

The rearrangement uses TRBV7-2 and TRBJ2-3; 10 bases map to TRBD1. The V gene end was trimmed by 1 base and the J gene end by 5 bases; junction bases not matched to a gene: 6. Looked up from germline, CDR1 is SGHTA and CDR2 is FQGNSA. The CDR3 spans 16 residues. The CDR3 loop is CASSLVGTGVGDTQYF. CDR3 DNA sequence: TGTGCCAGCAGCTTAGTTGGGACAGGGGTGGGAGATACGCAGTATTTT.

This rearrangement joins TRBV5-1 to TRBJ2-1; TRBD1 matches 9 bases. Germline V CDR1 and CDR2: SGHRS, YFSETQ. The CDR3 is 15 amino acids. The trim removed 6 bases at V and 4 bases at J, leaving 8 bases unmatched. The CDR3 sequence is CASMQGTGIYNEQFF. The CDR3 bases are TGCGCCAGCATGCAGGGGACAGGGATTTACAATGAGCAGTTCTTC.

The CDR3: CASSPPSSDTQYF. CDR3 sequence (DNA): TGTGCCAGCTCACCACCGTCCTCAGATACGCAGTATTTT. The chain is built from TRBV18 and TRBJ2-3; no firm D call. CDR1 is KGHSH, CDR2 LQKENI, per germline. V dropped 0 bases and J dropped 4 bases, with 5 bases sitting between them. This CDR3 spans 13 amino acids.

The CDR3 region is CASSFARLNTEAFF. CDR3 nucleotide sequence: TGTGCCAGCAGCTTCGCCCGATTAAACACTGAAGCTTTCTTT. This chain uses TRBV7-9 with TRBJ1-1; D is ambiguous. The CDR3 runs to 14 residues. V dropped 3 bases and J dropped 2 bases, with 10 bases sitting between them. Germline CDR1 and CDR2: SEHNR and FQNEAQ (reference sequence).

This clone came up once. V gene TRBV18 combines with J gene TRBJ2-4; no clear D. Germline V gene sequence: CDR1 KGHSH, CDR2 LQKENI. V lost 3 bases and J 3 bases, leaving 6 bases between the germline ends. This CDR3 spans 13 amino acids. CDR3 sequence (DNA): TGTGCCAGCTCACCCCTTGGCAAAAACATTCAGTACTTC. Amino acids: CASSPLGKNIQYF.

This clone is medium-sized in the sample. The rearrangement joins TRBV4-1 to TRBJ2-7; TRBD1 matches 7 bases. This CDR3 has 13 amino acids. V lost 4 bases, J lost 3 bases, and 3 bases stayed unmatched. Per the germline V gene, CDR1 is MGHRA and CDR2 is YSYEKL. CDR3 DNA: TGCGCCAGCAGCCTCCGGGACAGCTACGAGCAGTACTTC. Translation gives CASSLRDSYEQYF.

The chain employs TRBV15 and TRBJ2-7; 7 bases are shared with TRBD1. This CDR3 comprises 15 residues. Germline assignment: CDR1 LNHNV and CDR2 YYDKDF (reference sequence). V gave up 6 bases and J gave up 5 bases; unmatched junction bases: 13. The CDR3 DNA is TGTGCCACCAGGAGCGACCGGGACAGATCACACGAGCAGTACTTC. This gives the protein CATRSDRDRSHEQYF.

This clone showed up just once. This chain links TRBV5-5 with TRBJ2-7, with D tentatively TRBD1 (5 bases). Germline CDR1 reads SGHKS; CDR2 reads YYEKEE (reference sequence). Trimming stripped 3 bases from V and 2 bases from J, with 12 bases between. CDR3 length: 14 residues. The CDR3 sequence: CASSSRGQTYEQYF. The CDR3, as DNA: TGTGCCAGCAGCTCAAGGGGCCAGACCTACGAGCAGTACTTC. Complete variable domain (other parts from reference TRBV5-5 and TRBJ2-7): DAGVTQSPTHLIKTRGQQVTLRCSPISGHKSVSWYQQVLGQGPQFIFQYYEKEERGRGNFPDRFSARQFPNYSSELNVNALLLGDSALYLCASSSRGQTYEQYFGPGTRLTVT.

This clone was seen once. The rearrangement uses TRBV5-1 and TRBJ2-5, with D perhaps TRBD1 or TRBD2 (5 bases each). With 2 bases removed from V and 2 bases from J, the gap between germline ends came to 10 bases. Germline-derived CDR1 and CDR2 are SGHRS and YFSETQ. The CDR3 runs to 14 residues. The CDR3 bases are TGCGCCAGCAGCTTTGGGACCACACAAGAGACCCAGTACTTC. Amino acid sequence: CASSFGTTQETQYF.

CDR3: CASTLGASGGTDTQYF. Written as DNA, the CDR3 is TGTGCCAGCACCCTCGGAGCTAGCGGGGGGACTGATACGCAGTATTTT. V is TRBV27 and J is TRBJ2-3; 11 nucleotides agree with TRBD2. This CDR3 has 16 amino acids. Per the germline V gene, CDR1 is MNHEY and CDR2 is SMNVEV (reference sequence). V trimming: 7 bases; J trimming: 6 bases; junction bases outside the gene matches: 12.

The chain carries TRBV2 and TRBJ1-4; unclear D gene. Germline V lookup: CDR1 SNHLY, CDR2 FYNNEI. The CDR3 is 14 amino acids. Trimming pared 5 bases from V and 3 bases from J, leaving 10 bases between. The CDR3 protein is CASSLGVPNEKLFF. Written as DNA, the CDR3 is TGTGCCAGCAGTTTAGGTGTCCCTAATGAAAAACTGTTTTTT.

J is TRBJ2-5 and V is TRBV6-6, with unresolved D. The CDR3 is 13 residues long. The V and J ends lost 4 bases and 1 base respectively, with 7 bases between them. CDR1 MNHNY and CDR2 SVGAGI come from the germline V gene (reference sequence). CDR3 DNA sequence: TGTGCCAGCAGTTCCATACTCCAAGAGACCCAGTACTTC. Protein: CASSSILQETQYF.

The chain is built from TRBV27 and TRBJ1-2, with 9 bases aligning to TRBD1. CDR1 is MNHEY, CDR2 SMNVEV, per germline (reference sequence). The CDR3 loop spans 15 amino acids. V trimming: 0 bases; J trimming: 6 bases; junction bases outside the gene matches: 5. CDR3 in DNA: TGTGCCAGCAGTTTATCGGTGGGACAGGGCCATGGCTACACCTTC. Protein product: CASSLSVGQGHGYTF.

J is TRBJ1-2 and V is TRBV5-1, with 8 bases matching TRBD1. CDR3 size: 14 residues. Looked up from germline, CDR1 is SGHRS and CDR2 is YFSETQ. V gave up 5 bases and J gave up 3 bases; unmatched junction bases: 6. The CDR3 sequence is CASRSAGGDYGYTF. The DNA for the CDR3 is TGCGCCAGCAGGTCGGCAGGGGGCGACTATGGCTACACCTTC.

V gene TRBV19 combines with J gene TRBJ1-5; no firm D call. The CDR3 length is 13 residues. The germline gives CDR1 LNHDA, CDR2 SQIVND (reference sequence). Trimming cost V 6 bases and J 5 bases, with 11 bases left between them. The chain's CDR3 is CASRMGGYQPQHF. The CDR3 DNA sequence: TGTGCCAGTAGAATGGGAGGGTATCAGCCCCAGCATTTT.

This clone came up once. The rearrangement joins TRBV29-1 to TRBJ2-5; the D call may be TRBD1 or TRBD2 (5 bases each). The J call may not be correct, given that the DNA end is closer to TRBJ2-7. This CDR3 spans 13 amino acids. Germline V lookup: CDR1 SQVTM, CDR2 ANQGSEA. The CDR3 region is CSAYGTYSYEQYF. The CDR3, as DNA: TGCAGCGCCTACGGGACGTATTCCTACGAGCAGTACTTC.

This rearrangement joins TRBV25-1 to TRBJ1-1; no reliable D call. The CDR3 is 13 amino acids. V was trimmed by 7 bases and J by 2 bases, leaving 11 bases between them. Germline V gene data show CDR1 as MGHDK and CDR2 as SYGVNS. Written as DNA, the CDR3 is TGTGCCAGCATTCCTCAGCTAAACACTGAAGCTTTCTTT. Its protein is CASIPQLNTEAFF.

The rearrangement joins TRBV29-1 to TRBJ1-1; 7 bases are shared with TRBD1. V trimming: 6 bases; J trimming: 6 bases; junction bases outside the gene matches: 13. The germline V gene has CDR1 SQVTM and CDR2 ANQGSEA. The CDR3 is 14 amino acids. The CDR3 here is CSVARQGIYAEAFF. CDR3 bases: TGCAGCGTAGCTCGACAGGGCATATACGCTGAAGCTTTCTTT. Together with reference TRBV29-1 and TRBJ1-1, the CDR3 gives the full variable domain: SAVISQKPSRDICQRGTSLTIQCQVDSQVTMMFWYRQQPGQSLTLIATANQGSEATYESGFVIDKFPISRPNLTFSTLTVSNMSPEDSSIYLCSVARQGIYAEAFFGQGTRLTVV.

The rearrangement joins TRBV28 to TRBJ1-2; no definite D call. The V and J ends lost 3 bases and 4 bases respectively, with 9 bases between them. The CDR3 is 13 amino acids. CDR1 and CDR2 from the germline V gene are MDHEN and SYDVKM. CDR3 nucleotide sequence: TGTGCCAGCAGTTTCCCGGCAGGCTATGGCTACACCTTC. Translated: CASSFPAGYGYTF.

The J gene is TRBJ2-5, the V gene TRBV7-8, with 7 bases identical to TRBD1. Germline values: CDR1 SGHVS, CDR2 FQNEAQ. CDR3 length: 14 residues. With 0 bases clipped from V and 5 bases from J, the junction kept 3 bases outside the gene matches. The chain's CDR3 is CASSLATQGETQYF. For the CDR3, the DNA is TGTGCCAGCAGCTTAGCCACACAGGGGGAGACCCAGTACTTC. Full variable domain (outside the CDR3, taken from reference TRBV7-8 and TRBJ2-5): GAGVSQSPRYKVAKRGQDVALRCDPISGHVSLFWYQQALGQGPEFLTYFQNEAQLDKSGLPSDRFFAERPEGSVSTLKIQRTQQEDSAVYLCASSLATQGETQYFGPGTRLLVL.